Below are 9 T cell receptor beta chains sequenced from a single sample in a study of CD8+ T cells in alopecia areata. Extraction and reverse transcription of RNA yielded cDNA as the sequencing template. TCRdb's table, derived via immunoSEQ multiplex PCR, lists solely in-frame clones and lacks some. The sample consists of 200,000 to 250,000 clones, 50% to 75% of them appearing once. Treatment of the sample: oral pan-JAK inhibitor, 5-10 mg twice daily. The sample was CD4+ T cells sorted from blood, taken at week 4, from a patient treated with tofacitinib. The receptors originated from a human donor with alopecia areata.

The chain employs TRBV29-1 and TRBJ1-5; a weak D match, TRBD1 (5 bases). Trimming removed 1 base from V and 9 bases from J, with 10 bases in between. Germline V gene lookup returns CDR1 SQVTM and CDR2 ANQGSEA. CDR3 length equals 12 residues. The CDR3 DNA reads TGCAGCGTTGAAGTTATGGGGCCGCCCCAGCATTTT. Its protein product is CSVEVMGPPQHF.

The V call is TRBV6-6, the J call TRBJ1-3; D may be TRBD1 (6 bases). Trimming pared 3 bases from V and 4 bases from J, leaving 13 bases between. CDR1 and CDR2 (germline): MNHNY, SVGAGI (reference sequence). The CDR3 has 15 amino acids. CDR3 bases: TGTGCCAGCAGTTATCCTACAGGGACCGGAAACACCATATATTTT. The encoded protein is CASSYPTGTGNTIYF.

This clone was picked up one time. The rearrangement links TRBV5-1 to TRBJ2-2; 12 bases fit TRBD2. The V gene end was trimmed by 4 bases and the J gene end by 3 bases; junction bases not matched to a gene: 4. The CDR3 is made up of 16 amino acids. Germline V lookup: CDR1 SGHRS, CDR2 YFSETQ. Here the CDR3 reads CASSPSGGADTGELFF. CDR3 bases: TGCGCCAGCAGCCCTAGCGGGGGGGCCGACACCGGGGAGCTGTTTTTT.

The chain joins TRBV7-2 to TRBJ2-1; 8 nucleotides line up with TRBD2. This CDR3 has 18 residues. V lost 1 base and J lost 2; bases outside the gene matches: 10. Germline CDR1 SGHTA, CDR2 FQGNSA. Here the CDR3 DNA reads TGTGCCAGCAGCTTAGACGGTGGGCGGGGGGCCCCCTACAATGAGCAGTTCTTC. Translating gives CASSLDGGRGAPYNEQFF.

The chain has TRBV19 and TRBJ2-5; no firm D call. This CDR3 is built from 15 residues. V was trimmed by 3 bases and J by 3 bases, leaving 14 bases between them. Germline-derived CDR1 and CDR2 are LNHDA and SQIVND (reference sequence). The CDR3 nucleotides are TGTGCCAGTAGTATCGGCCTTTGGGCTGAAGAGACCCAGTACTTC. Translation gives CASSIGLWAEETQYF.

The rearrangement joins TRBV10-3 to TRBJ1-2; D call uncertain. Looked up from germline, CDR1 is ENHRY and CDR2 is SYGVKD. With 10 bases removed from V and 7 bases from J, the gap between germline ends came to 10 bases. This CDR3 spans 10 amino acids. The DNA of the CDR3 is TGTGCCACTGAGGACGGTGGCTACACCTTC. Amino acids: CATEDGGYTF.

The chain uses TRBV7-8 and TRBJ2-7; possible D gene TRBD1, 5 bases. The germline V and J ends were trimmed by 3 bases and 0 bases, with 12 bases remaining between them. Germline-derived CDR1 and CDR2 are SGHVS and FQNEAQ. CDR3 length: 15 amino acids. CDR3 nucleotide sequence: TGTGCCAGCAGCTTGGTCCAGGGCAGCTCCTACGAGCAGTACTTC. Amino acids: CASSLVQGSSYEQYF.

Note on this clone: In the same sample, other DNA sequences code for this CDR3. The chain joins TRBV15 to TRBJ2-7; 7 bases agree with TRBD1. Germline trimming cut 6 bases from V and 0 bases from J; bases unmatched to any gene: 2. Germline CDR1 LNHNV, CDR2 YYDKDF (reference sequence). This CDR3 has 13 residues. The CDR3 here is CATSRDSSYEQYF. Written as DNA, the CDR3 is TGTGCCACCAGTAGGGACAGCTCCTACGAGCAGTACTTC.

This sequence joins TRBV6-1 and TRBJ1-4; tentative D call: TRBD1 (6 bases). V dropped 2 bases and J dropped 8 bases, with 12 bases sitting between them. CDR3 size: 14 residues. Germline V gene sequence: CDR1 MNHNS, CDR2 SASEGT. Here the CDR3 reads CASSETGKREKLFF. The CDR3 DNA reads as TGTGCCAGCAGTGAAACAGGGAAGAGAGAAAAACTGTTTTTT.